This T cell receptor beta chain came from a study of cytomegalovirus exposure and HLA in healthy donors. Study overall: Around 80 million unique TCRs from HLA-typed donors were held in an early data release.

Amplification used 60 Vbeta primers and 13 Jbeta primers. The table came from immunoSEQ multiplex PCR; TCRdb's copy has only in-frame clones and leaves some out. Of about 120,000 clones in the sample, around 80% are singletons; the top ten hold roughly 10%. Germline V lookup: CDR1 LGHNA, CDR2 YNFKEQ. The CDR3 sequence is 16 residues long. Trimming cost V 3 bases and J 11 bases; bases outside gene matches: 13. As for this clone: Its antigen is not known.

Study-level findings and limits: Later analysis identified a missense DCLRE1C variant that was linked to TCR beta V- and J-gene trimming. Later work associated roughly 15,000 TCR beta sequences with HLA alleles at 0.05 false discovery rate. High sensitivity and specificity were reportedly achieved when the classifier diagnosed cytomegalovirus status.

Sequencing was performed on PBMCs. The TCR sequence derives from a man aged 25 to 40 in good health and CMV-seropositive. The V call is TRBV4-2, the J call TRBJ2-3; 11 positions agree with TRBD2. The CDR3: CASSHPRASGRFLQYF. CDR3 DNA: TGTGCCAGCAGCCACCCGAGGGCTAGCGGGAGGTTTTTGCAGTATTTT.